This T cell receptor beta chain was found in a study of shared clonotypes between healthy human individuals. Study background: CD4 naive and CD4 memory each took three plates per donor, while CD8 naive took two and CD8 memory one.

Germline V gene data show CDR1 as SGDLS and CDR2 as YYNGEE. Trimming cost V 3 bases and J 1 base, with 11 bases left between them. The CDR3 has 15 amino acids. TCRdb's copy holds only in-frame clones and misses some; the assay was immunoSEQ multiplex PCR. This table holds some 1 million clones, roughly 70% found once. This rearrangement joins TRBV9 to TRBJ1-5; D not certain. The TCR comes from a man aged 18 to 30 in good health. Sequencing was done on a sample of memory CD4+ T cells sorted from blood. Regarding subset: CD45RA-negative fraction. The CDR3 region has the DNA TGTGCCAGCAGCGCACACGGAAAAAGCAATCAGCCCCAGCATTTT. It yields the protein CASSAHGKSNQPQHF.